The sequence of this TCR beta chain was determined in a study of post-analysis software for immune sequencing data. This CDR3 is built from 16 residues. Germline CDR1 and CDR2: DFQATT and SNEGSKA (reference sequence). Losses at the gene ends were 3 bases for V and 2 bases for J; bases not matched to a gene: 7. The TCR beta cDNA libraries contained unique molecular identifiers. TCRdb itself ran the PCR reads through MiXCR, one entry per CDR3 protein. The sample contains approximately 460,000 distinct CDR3 sequences, nearly 45% of which appear only once. A note on this clonotype: The antigen is unknown.

General observations from the study: About five TRBV segments appeared more often in patients than in controls, and TRBV5-6, TRBV5-1 and TRBV20-1 were among these.

The sequence was collected from a girl between 10 and 17 years old with multiple sclerosis. J is TRBJ2-7 and V is TRBV20-1; 13 bases map to TRBD2. Source material: blood. The CDR3 loop reads CSARGMGLAGPYEQYF. DNA of the CDR3: TGCAGTGCTAGGGGGATGGGACTAGCGGGACCCTACGAGCAGTACTTC.